This record looks at one T cell receptor (beta chain) sequence and its context. Its antigen target is currently unknown. Nothing much larger sits one base from this clone, and base qualities are not available. The CDR3 numbers 15 residues from cysteine through phenylalanine. Only the CDR3 region is kept as DNA, spanning 45 bases read in frame from base 1. Looking up the germline V gene (reference sequence) yields CDR1 MNHEY and CDR2 SMNVEV. V loses 5 bases, J loses 2 bases, and the germline ends lie 12 bases apart. Inclusion was restricted to participants for whom at least one PBMC sample before ART initiation and at least two post-ART samples were available. Every participant with HIV received treatment in the United States of America. Before DNA extraction, cryopreserved samples containing about 1-10 million PBMC were thawed and washed. At the time of the earliest PBMC sample, participants with HIV were aged between roughly 20 and 54 years. Each participant contributed PBMC samples from 1-4 timepoints before ART initiation and 2-8 timepoints after ART initiation, with a median of 7 samples. Serial HIV viral load, CD4+ T-cell count, ART history and demographic data were obtained for every participant. A Qiagen kit on a QIAcube was used to extract genomic DNA from unsorted PBMC, with samples processed in batches of 12.

The sample comes from a study of long-term antiretroviral therapy in people with HIV (dated by TCRdb to between 2021 and 2024). About the full investigation: The earliest samples were collected about a decade before the 2015 WHO recommendation for immediate ART, when ART was typically delayed until CD4 counts fell. This retrospective serial study examined whether starting ART and sustained HIV suppression were associated with changes in the composition and diversity of the TRB repertoire in peripheral blood. Among the approximately 32 participants with HIV, eleven were female. No cross-contamination during QIAcube processing was seen in test extractions of a monoclonal T-cell line run alongside 30 to 35 polyclonal samples. A total of roughly 180 cryopreserved PBMC samples were contributed to the cohort by 30 adults with confirmed HIV infection, with samples collected serially over a mean of around 6 years (range 1-12). What the study reported, not specific to this receptor: Because PBMC availability was limited, only the TCR beta chain was sequenced, with no alpha chain pairing. No data were available on ART adherence, viral resistance or therapy changes, limiting inferences about post-ART repertoire changes. The samples were dated from about 2004 to 2017, and the ART regimens that were used may be less effective than current ART regimens. Because pre-ART samples had limited cell numbers, profiling was done on unsorted PBMC rather than on sorted CD4+ and CD8+ T cells. Starting ART was linked to a significant rise in TRB diversity, yet even after long-term ART the diversity remained significantly lower than in transplant donor controls. Expanded TRB clones identified before ART initiation dominated the repertoire at all time points, although this dominance fluctuated and declined in many PLHIV after ART. CDR3 length ranges in HIV repertoires were narrower than in controls, and network structure suggested an antigen-experienced repertoire with only a slight naive shift after ART.

The immunoSEQ hsTCRB v3.0 assay was used at survey level resolution to sequence the TRB variable region. TRB sequencing targeted a depth of 40,000-50,000 T-cell genomes per sample. Pooled TRB libraries were sequenced on an Illumina MiSeq with a v3 150-cycle kit. The paper's data handling went like this. Repertoire analysis ran in R within a reproducible Nextflow workflow covering QC, data transformation and analysis. LymphoSeq2, an R package for exploring AIRR-Seq data, was used to implement the custom analyses. After excluding a few samples that yielded fewer than 5000 total TRB sequences, roughly 190 HIV repertoires remained for analysis. Of the roughly 180 retained HIV repertoires, approximately 57 were collected before and around 130 after ART initiation. Each repertoire was downsampled to 5000 TRB nucleotide sequences, and summary statistics were averaged across 100 downsampling iterations. TRB sequences were retained for analysis only if CDR3 regions of at least seven amino acids were present. Two measures captured diversity: a Shannon entropy-derived clonality score and the Gini coefficient. In the repertoire networks, any two of the top 5000 CDR3 amino acid sequences were connected whenever the two sequences differed by an edit distance of one. For TRB CDR3 amino acid sequences, antigen specificity groups and MHC restriction were predicted with GLIPH2. To flag known CMV, EBV, HIV or tissue antigen associations, CDR3 amino acid sequences were matched against VDJdb and McPAS-TCR. Pre-ART, post-ART and control groups were compared with Wilcoxon signed-rank tests and Holm-Bonferroni correction. Here the immuneACCESS table is served through TCRdb, limited to in-frame sequences with V and J called. Missing clones are a known gap in these copies; in checked studies unresolved V genes cover under half, and the rest lacks a known reason. V and J calls and clone size are as listed in that table; D and trimming were resolved from the DNA. This sample has around 30,000 clones in its table, and 70% to 90% of those were observed once. The ten most abundant clones make up around 4% of the sample.

The input for sequencing was unsorted PBMCs, taken 0.5 years after starting antiretroviral therapy. The origin of this receptor is a young woman with HIV. The chain joins TRBV27 to TRBJ1-4; TRBD1 is a weak D gene call, 5 bases matching. The CDR3: CASSPKGLTNEKLFF. The DNA sequence is as follows: TGTGCCAGCAGTCCGAAGGGGTTGACTAATGAAAAACTGTTTTTT.